This T cell receptor (beta chain) was sequenced during a study of regulatory T cells in long-lasting Graves disease. Germline CDR1 reads MDHEN; CDR2 reads SYDVKM. The CDR3 has 20 residues. The V gene end was trimmed by 4 bases and the J gene end by 1 base; junction bases not matched to a gene: 14. According to the study, TCR beta libraries were built with iRepertoire HTBI primers and CDR3-region Arm-PCR. TCRdb reprocessed the multiplex PCR reads with MiXCR, giving one entry per CDR3 protein. Of 400,000 to 500,000 distinct CDR3 sequences listed, less than 15% are singletons. The time point is: newly diagnosed GD, antithyroid drugs for less than 3 months. From RNA extracted from PBMCs, the TCR library was made. The table lists this clonotype with many counts. These same data were also listed under a study on T cells in Graves' hyperthyroidism and ophthalmopathy.

The chain carries TRBV28 and TRBJ2-1; 12 bases agree with TRBD2. The sample here was peripheral blood mononuclear cells (PBMCs), taken at new diagnosis, from a patient treated with antithyroid drugs. This sequence was found in a woman between 50 and 59 years old with Graves disease. CDR3 amino acids: CASSSQGLAGPRGSYNEQFF. The CDR3 region has the DNA TGTGCCAGCAGTTCCCAGGGACTAGCGGGCCCAAGGGGATCCTACAATGAGCAGTTCTTC.